The following is a T cell receptor beta chain sequence with its context. No antigen is known for it. In the library, individual cDNA molecules carried attached unique molecular identifiers. TCRdb recomputed calls from the 5' RACE reads with MiXCR, one row per CDR3 protein. The table has about 31,000 distinct CDR3 sequences, 5.4% seen once; the top ten hold 21%. This sample stems from a study of early T cells in non-severe SARS-CoV-2 infection. At the level of the study: Bulk RNA isolated from unsorted whole blood underwent sequencing; chains were not paired.

Germline V CDR1 and CDR2: SGHTA, FQGNSA. V lost 10 bases, J lost 0 bases, and 12 bases stayed unmatched. This CDR3 comprises 16 residues. Study results and caveats: Lookups in VDJdb leaned toward anti-spike CD8 responses and missed private and CD4 specificities.

The specimen was whole blood. This receptor was taken from an adult who was a healthcare worker with PCR-confirmed SARS-CoV-2 infection or an uninfected control (not recorded which). V usage is TRBV7-2 and J usage is TRBJ2-7; 10 nucleotides agree with TRBD2. CDR3 loop: CATSSGSGRTSYEQYF. The DNA of the CDR3 is TGTGCCACCTCGAGCGGTAGCGGGAGGACCTCCTACGAGCAGTACTTC.